The 9 T cell receptor beta chains reported below all come from one sample, sequenced in a study of blood T cell repertoires in COVID-19. Here immunoSEQ multiplex PCR was the method, and the copy in TCRdb shows in-frame clones only, minus some. The sample holds approximately 170,000 clones, 75% to 85% seen once. Source material: PBMCs or T cells enriched from blood (not recorded which). These TCRs come from a man between 40 and 49 years old who had recovered from COVID-19.

The V gene is TRBV6-5, the J gene TRBJ2-3; D gene ambiguous. V lost 8 bases and J 6 bases, leaving 9 bases between the germline ends. Germline assignment: CDR1 MNHEY and CDR2 SVGAGI. This CDR3 is 11 amino acids long. The CDR3 nucleotides read TGTGCCAGCGAAGGAGCCGATACGCAGTATTTT. Amino acids: CASEGADTQYF.

The chain links TRBV3-1 (or the pseudogene TRBV3-2) to TRBJ2-2, with D possibly matching TRBD2 (6 bases). Germline values: CDR1 LGHDT, CDR2 YNNKEL (reference sequence). Trimming removed 1 base from V and 6 bases from J, with 9 bases in between. The CDR3 is 14 residues long. The CDR3 DNA follows: TGTGCCAGCAGCCAAGTCCGGGGGTCCGGGGAGCTGTTTTTT. Its protein is CASSQVRGSGELFF.

The chain has TRBV3-1 (or the pseudogene TRBV3-2) and TRBJ2-7; possible D gene TRBD1, 6 bases. The V and J ends lost 0 bases and 3 bases respectively, with 12 bases between them. CDR1 is LGHDT and CDR2 is YNNKEL in the germline V gene (reference sequence). This CDR3 contains 15 residues. The CDR3 DNA reads TGTGCCAGCAGCCAAGAGAACAGGGTTTACTACGAGCAGTACTTC. Amino acids: CASSQENRVYYEQYF.

The V call is TRBV27, the J call TRBJ2-2; D is ambiguous. The V end lost 3 bases, the J end lost 4 bases, and 6 bases lay between the germline ends. CDR1 is MNHEY, CDR2 SMNVEV, per germline (reference sequence). CDR3 size: 13 residues. The CDR3 DNA is TGTGCCAGCAGTTTCAGATTCACCGGGGAGCTGTTTTTT. Translating gives CASSFRFTGELFF.

This clone was counted a few times. The V gene is TRBV9, the J gene TRBJ2-7, with D tentatively TRBD2 (6 bases). V dropped 0 bases and J dropped 0 bases, with 10 bases sitting between them. CDR1 and CDR2 (germline): SGDLS, YYNGEE. CDR3 size: 15 residues. The CDR3 reads CASSVVGTGSYEQYF. The CDR3 DNA sequence: TGTGCCAGCAGCGTAGTAGGGACTGGCTCCTACGAGCAGTACTTC.

This clone was seen a handful of times. The chain recombines TRBV7-6 with TRBJ1-3; D call uncertain. Trimming left V 1 base short and J 2 bases short, with 9 bases between. The CDR3 consists of 15 residues. Germline CDR1 reads SGHVS; CDR2 reads FNYEAQ. DNA for the CDR3: TGTGCCAGCAGCTTAGACAGCTCTGCTGGAAACACCATATATTTT. Amino acid sequence: CASSLDSSAGNTIYF.

J is TRBJ2-3 and V is TRBV27; 10 bases line up with TRBD1. CDR1 MNHEY and CDR2 SMNVEV come from the germline V gene (reference sequence). J gave up 4 bases and V 5 bases, and 15 bases lay outside the gene matches. CDR3 length: 18 amino acids. The CDR3 protein is CASSPGVGTGVFADTQYF. CDR3 nucleotide sequence: TGTGCCAGCAGTCCAGGCGTCGGGACAGGGGTATTCGCAGATACGCAGTATTTT.

The chain uses TRBV27 and TRBJ2-2, with 8 bases fitting TRBD1. Germline V gene data show CDR1 as MNHEY and CDR2 as SMNVEV (reference sequence). The CDR3 length is 14 residues. J lost 6 bases, V lost 3 bases, and 3 bases had no gene match. Written as DNA, the CDR3 is TGTGCCAGCAGTTTTAACAGGGGGGCCGGGGAGCTGTTTTTT. It encodes CASSFNRGAGELFF.

This chain connects TRBV5-1 to TRBJ2-3; TRBD1 might be the D (5 bases). Trimming removed 3 bases from V and 5 bases from J, with 13 bases in between. CDR3 length: 14 residues. CDR1 is SGHRS and CDR2 is YFSETQ in the germline V gene. The CDR3 region is CASSSDSVVDTQYF. CDR3 nucleotides: TGCGCCAGCAGCTCCGACAGTGTGGTAGATACGCAGTATTTT.